This is a list of T cell receptor beta chains from one sample in a study of cytomegalovirus exposure and HLA in healthy donors. The method was immunoSEQ multiplex PCR; TCRdb's version includes in-frame clones alone and lacks a portion of them. The sample yields about 82,000 clones, about 92% seen once. The source material was PBMCs. The receptors here all came from a young man in good health and CMV-seronegative. The CDR3 runs from the conserved cysteine through the conserved F or W. A D gene is named only where the DNA matches it firmly. Clone size, where shown, is once, few, many, or a class for clones that have expanded.

clone_size d_call j_call v_call cdr3_aa cdr3_nt
NA TRBD1 TRBJ1-1 TRBV4-3 CASSLDRGRTEAFF TGCGCCAGCAGCTTGGACAGGGGGAGGACTGAAGCTTTCTTT
NA NA TRBJ1-5 TRBV6-5 CASSYSAVSNQPQHF TGTGCCAGCAGTTACTCGGCGGTTAGCAATCAGCCCCAGCATTTT
NA NA TRBJ1-2 TRBV10-3 CAISESTGNSYTF TGTGCCATCAGTGAGTCGACAGGAAATAGCTACACCTTC
NA TRBD1 TRBJ2-7 TRBV11-3 CASSLGTGGPYEQYF TGTGCCAGCAGCTTGGGAACAGGGGGCCCCTACGAGCAGTACTTC
once TRBD2 TRBJ2-1 TRBV6-6 CASGSRGVWGNEQFF TGTGCCAGCGGAAGTCGGGGGGTCTGGGGCAATGAGCAGTTCTTC
NA NA TRBJ2-5 TRBV5-4 CASTRTGGRFQETQYF TGTGCCAGCACCCGGACTGGAGGGCGTTTCCAAGAGACCCAGTACTTC
NA TRBD1 TRBJ1-4 TRBV7-9 CASTLQGALNEKLFF TGTGCCAGCACCCTACAGGGGGCTTTGAATGAAAAACTGTTTTTT
NA TRBD1 TRBJ1-5 TRBV27 CASSLKGARYQPQHF TGTGCCAGCAGTTTAAAGGGGGCAAGGTATCAGCCCCAGCATTTT
NA NA TRBJ1-5 TRBV18 CASSPKEGVEQPQHF TGTGCCAGCTCACCAAAGGAAGGGGTGGAGCAGCCCCAGCATTTT
NA TRBD1 TRBJ1-5 TRBV30 CAWSLGTGGFQPQHF TGTGCCTGGAGTTTAGGGACAGGGGGCTTCCAGCCCCAGCATTTT
NA NA TRBJ1-1 TRBV7-9 CASRPQGRGVTDTEAFF TGTGCCAGCAGACCACAGGGTAGAGGGGTCACCGACACTGAAGCTTTCTTT
NA TRBD1 TRBJ1-2 TRBV10-3 CAISLQGADYGYTF TGTGCCATCAGTCTACAGGGGGCGGACTATGGCTACACCTTC
NA TRBD1 TRBJ1-5 TRBV5-6 CASSPAGGQPQHF TGTGCCAGCAGCCCCGCAGGGGGTCAGCCCCAGCATTTT
NA NA TRBJ2-7 TRBV9 CASSLKGGGDEQYF TGTGCCAGCAGCCTCAAGGGAGGAGGAGACGAGCAGTACTTC
NA TRBD2 TRBJ2-7 TRBV19 CASSIGRGGGSYEQYF TGTGCCAGTAGTATAGGGCGGGGGGGAGGTTCCTACGAGCAGTACTTC
NA NA TRBJ1-1 TRBV18 CASSPANTEAFF TGTGCCAGCTCACCGGCGAACACTGAAGCTTTCTTT
NA NA TRBJ2-7 TRBV5-4 CASSYQGTYEQYF TGTGCCAGCAGCTATCAGGGGACCTACGAGCAGTACTTC
NA TRBD2 TRBJ2-5 TRBV5-1 CASSTTSGTRLGTQYF TGCGCCAGCAGCACCACTAGCGGAACCCGGTTGGGGACCCAGTACTTC
NA TRBD1 TRBJ2-7 TRBV2 CASSIGQGGWDEQYF TGTGCCAGCAGTATTGGACAGGGGGGGTGGGACGAGCAGTACTTC
NA TRBD2 TRBJ2-1 TRBV18 CASSPPAGGAHNEQFF TGTGCCAGCTCACCTCCCGCCGGGGGGGCCCACAATGAGCAGTTCTTC
few NA TRBJ2-7 TRBV11-2 CASSFAGSYEQYF TGTGCCAGCAGCTTCGCGGGCTCCTACGAGCAGTACTTC
NA TRBD2 TRBJ2-5 TRBV18 CASSPRAGVRETQYF TGTGCCAGCTCACCAAGGGCGGGAGTAAGAGAGACCCAGTACTTC
NA TRBD2 TRBJ2-3 TRBV6-6 CASSYLAGTSTDTQYF TGTGCCAGCAGTTACCTAGCGGGGACTAGCACAGATACGCAGTATTTT
NA NA TRBJ2-2 TRBV5-4 CASSLETVNTGELFF TGTGCCAGCAGCTTGGAGACTGTGAACACCGGGGAGCTGTTTTTT
NA NA TRBJ1-2 TRBV19 CACSALTGGLYGYTF TGTGCCTGTAGTGCCCTGACAGGAGGCCTCTATGGCTACACCTTC
NA TRBD1 TRBJ1-2 TRBV4-2 CASSQDTGGNYGYTF TGTGCCAGCAGCCAAGATACAGGGGGTAACTATGGCTACACCTTC
NA NA TRBJ1-6 TRBV4-1 CASTQIGLGSPLHF TGCGCCAGCACCCAAATCGGGTTGGGTTCACCCCTCCACTTT
NA NA TRBJ2-2 TRBV11-3 CASSLNRPGMANTGELFF TGTGCCAGCAGCTTAAACCGGCCAGGGATGGCGAACACCGGGGAGCTGTTTTTT
NA NA TRBJ1-2 TRBV30 CAWVQGPYGYTF TGTGCCTGGGTACAGGGCCCCTATGGCTACACCTTC
NA TRBD1 TRBJ1-3 TRBV11-3 CASSYTGGGNTIYF TGTGCCAGCAGCTACACAGGGGGTGGAAACACCATATATTTT
NA TRBD1 TRBJ1-4 TRBV9 CASSLGQGGANEKLFF TGTGCCAGCAGCTTAGGACAGGGTGGGGCTAATGAAAAACTGTTTTTT
once TRBD1 TRBJ2-5 TRBV5-4 CASSMDRGRQETQYF TGTGCCAGCAGTATGGACAGGGGTCGACAAGAGACCCAGTACTTC
NA NA TRBJ1-1 TRBV2 CASSEAGRDTEAFF TGTGCCAGCAGTGAAGCGGGCAGGGACACTGAAGCTTTCTTT
once NA TRBJ1-6 TRBV19 CASNIRGTNSPLHF TGTGCCAGTAACATACGGGGGACCAATTCACCCCTCCACTTT
NA TRBD1 TRBJ1-5 TRBV19 CASSILRTGPVNSNQPQHF TGTGCCAGTAGTATATTACGGACAGGGCCCGTGAATAGCAATCAGCCCCAGCATTTT
NA TRBD1 TRBJ2-7 TRBV9 CASSVGPGQLYEQYF TGTGCCAGCAGCGTAGGACCGGGACAGCTCTACGAGCAGTACTTC
NA NA TRBJ2-7 TRBV11-3 CASSPRQAEQYF TGTGCCAGCAGCCCGCGACAGGCTGAGCAGTACTTC
NA TRBD1 TRBJ1-2 TRBV30 CAWGTGTYGYTF TGTGCCTGGGGGACAGGGACCTATGGCTACACCTTC
NA TRBD1 TRBJ1-2 TRBV27 CASSLLAGTGDENGYTF TGTGCCAGCAGTTTATTAGCCGGGACAGGGGATGAAAATGGCTACACCTTC
NA TRBD1 TRBJ1-1 TRBV11-2 CASSFLSGQANTEAFF TGTGCCAGCAGCTTTCTCTCGGGACAGGCGAACACTGAAGCTTTCTTT
NA NA TRBJ2-6 TRBV5-1 CASSIGDFSGANVLTF TGCGCCAGCAGCATCGGGGACTTCTCTGGGGCCAACGTCCTGACTTTC
NA NA TRBJ2-7 TRBV4-1 CASSLAHGTQDGYEQYF TGCGCCAGCAGCCTCGCACACGGGACTCAGGACGGCTACGAGCAGTACTTC
NA TRBD1 TRBJ2-7 TRBV4-1 CASSHFGQGRYEQYF TGCGCCAGCAGCCATTTCGGACAGGGCCGGTACGAGCAGTACTTC
NA TRBD1 TRBJ2-1 TRBV5-4 CASRDDRESSYNEQFF TGTGCCAGCAGGGACGACAGGGAAAGTTCCTACAATGAGCAGTTCTTC
few NA TRBJ1-1 TRBV30 CALGTEDSLNTEAFF TGTGCGTTGGGGACGGAGGACAGTTTGAACACTGAAGCTTTCTTT